This TCR beta chain was found in a study of T-cell memory formation after mild COVID-19. Looking at the study overall: TCR clusters were mostly confined to one donor each. Study-level findings and limits: Whether day 37 second-wave clones are SARS-CoV-2-specific was not confirmed.

TCRdb passed the 5' RACE reads through MiXCR, listing each CDR3 protein once. The table includes around 530,000 distinct CDR3 sequences, 20% to 25% detected once. This clonotype was seen only a few times. The antigen is undetermined. The germline gives CDR1 SQVTM, CDR2 ANQGSEA. The CDR3 extends over 13 amino acids. Trimming cost V 4 bases and J 2 bases; bases outside gene matches: 0. Material: PBMCs or a T cell subset sorted from them (not recorded which). This sequence was found in an adult woman who had mild COVID-19 (a few samples of this study predate the infection). Cell type and time point are not known. The chain is built from TRBV29-1 and TRBJ1-2, with 11 bases lining up with TRBD1. The CDR3 loop reads CSVGDRGNYGYTF. CDR3 in DNA: TGCAGCGTTGGGGACAGGGGGAACTATGGCTACACCTTC.